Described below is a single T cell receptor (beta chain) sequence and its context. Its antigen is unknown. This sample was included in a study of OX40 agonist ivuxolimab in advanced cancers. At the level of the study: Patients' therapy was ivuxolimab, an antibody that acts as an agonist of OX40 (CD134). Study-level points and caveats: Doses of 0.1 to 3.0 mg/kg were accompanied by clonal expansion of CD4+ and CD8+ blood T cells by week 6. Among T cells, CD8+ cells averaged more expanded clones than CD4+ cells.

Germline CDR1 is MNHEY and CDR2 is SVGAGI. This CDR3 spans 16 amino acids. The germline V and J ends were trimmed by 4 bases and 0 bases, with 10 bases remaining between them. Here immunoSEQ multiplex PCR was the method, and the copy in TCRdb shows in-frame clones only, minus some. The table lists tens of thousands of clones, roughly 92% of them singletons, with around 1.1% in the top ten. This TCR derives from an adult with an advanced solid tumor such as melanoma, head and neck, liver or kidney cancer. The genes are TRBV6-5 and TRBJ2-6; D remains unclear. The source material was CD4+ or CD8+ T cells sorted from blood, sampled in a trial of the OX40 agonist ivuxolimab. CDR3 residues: CASSFATLSGANVLTF. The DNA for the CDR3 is TGTGCCAGCAGTTTCGCTACGCTCTCTGGGGCCAACGTCCTGACTTTC.